This note documents a single T cell receptor beta chain sequence. The data were taken from a study of tumor-infiltrating lymphocytes in localized non-small cell lung cancer. Generated by immunoSEQ multiplex PCR, the TCRdb table keeps only in-frame clones and is missing some. The table has thousands of clones, about three fifths seen once. The CDR3 runs to 15 residues. Per the germline V gene, CDR1 is MNHEY and CDR2 is SVGAGI. Deletions cut 4 bases from V and 2 bases from J, with 15 bases between. This clonotype was sampled from a human donor with non-small cell lung cancer. This chain connects TRBV6-5 to TRBJ2-7; a weak D match, TRBD2 (6 bases). The specimen was uninvolved lung tissue not adjacent to the tumor. The CDR3 reads CASSSEGGGTYEQYF. Here the CDR3 DNA reads TGTGCCAGCAGTTCCGAAGGTGGAGGGACCTACGAGCAGTACTTC.